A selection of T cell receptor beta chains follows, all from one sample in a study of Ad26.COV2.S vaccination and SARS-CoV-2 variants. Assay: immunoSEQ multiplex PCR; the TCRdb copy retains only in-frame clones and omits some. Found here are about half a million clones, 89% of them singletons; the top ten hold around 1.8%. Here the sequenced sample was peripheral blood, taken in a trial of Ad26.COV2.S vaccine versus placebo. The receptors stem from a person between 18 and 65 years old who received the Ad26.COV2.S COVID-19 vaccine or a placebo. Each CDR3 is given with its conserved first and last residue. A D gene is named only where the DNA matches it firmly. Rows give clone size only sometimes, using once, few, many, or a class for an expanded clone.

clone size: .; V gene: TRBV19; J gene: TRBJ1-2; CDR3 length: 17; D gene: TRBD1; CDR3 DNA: TGTGCCAGTAGTATAGGGTATGCTCGGACAGGGGATTATGGCTACACCTTC; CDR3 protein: CASSIGYARTGDYGYTF
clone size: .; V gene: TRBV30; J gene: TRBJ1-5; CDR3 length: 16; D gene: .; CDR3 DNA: TGTGCCTGGAGTCCTGGTTGGGGTTATAGCAATCAGCCCCAGCATTTT; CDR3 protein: CAWSPGWGYSNQPQHF
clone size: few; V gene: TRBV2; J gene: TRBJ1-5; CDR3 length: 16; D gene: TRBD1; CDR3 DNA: TGTGCCAGCAGGACAGGGGCCGTCCATAGCAATCAGCCCCAGCATTTT; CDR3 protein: CASRTGAVHSNQPQHF
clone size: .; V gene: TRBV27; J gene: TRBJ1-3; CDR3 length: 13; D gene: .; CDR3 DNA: TGTGCCAGCAGTTCCATTGGTGGAAACACCATATATTTT; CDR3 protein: CASSSIGGNTIYF
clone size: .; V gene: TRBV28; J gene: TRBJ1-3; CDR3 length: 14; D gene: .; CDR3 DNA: TGTGCCAGCAGTTTCCCAGGGCAGAGGAACACCATATATTTT; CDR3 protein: CASSFPGQRNTIYF
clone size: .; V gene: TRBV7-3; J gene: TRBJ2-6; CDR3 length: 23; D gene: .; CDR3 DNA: TGTGCCAGCAGCTTAATTCCGAAATTCCCGAGGCAGGGGCCCTTCTCTGGGGCCAACGTCCTGACTTTC; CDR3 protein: CASSLIPKFPRQGPFSGANVLTF
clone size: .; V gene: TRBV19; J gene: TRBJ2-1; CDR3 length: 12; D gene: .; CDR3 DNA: TGTGCCAGTAGTATACGGGGCAATGAGCAGTTCTTC; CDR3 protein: CASSIRGNEQFF
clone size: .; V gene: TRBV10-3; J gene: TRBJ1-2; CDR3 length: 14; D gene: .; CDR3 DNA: TGTGCCATCAGTGAGTCGGTCAGGGACTATGGCTACACCTTC; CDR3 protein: CAISESVRDYGYTF
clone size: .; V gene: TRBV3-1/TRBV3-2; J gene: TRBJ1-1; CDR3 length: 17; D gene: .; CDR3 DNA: TGTGCCAGCAGCCAAGATAGGGAGGGGGGCGCAGACTGTGAAGCTTTCTTT; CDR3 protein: CASSQDREGGADCEAFF
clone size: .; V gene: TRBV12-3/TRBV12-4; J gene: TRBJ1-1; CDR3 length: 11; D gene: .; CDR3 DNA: TGTGCCAGCAGTTTATATGGGTTGGCTTTCTTT; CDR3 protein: CASSLYGLAFF
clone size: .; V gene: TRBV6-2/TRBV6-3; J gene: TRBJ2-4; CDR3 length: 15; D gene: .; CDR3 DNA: TGTGCCAGCAGTTATGAACGGAGAGCCAAAAACATTCAGTACTTC; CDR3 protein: CASSYERRAKNIQYF
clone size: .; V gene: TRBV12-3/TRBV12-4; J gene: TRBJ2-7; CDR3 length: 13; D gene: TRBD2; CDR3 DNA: TGTGCCAGCAGGGGGGGACTAGTCTACGAGCAGTACTTC; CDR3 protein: CASRGGLVYEQYF
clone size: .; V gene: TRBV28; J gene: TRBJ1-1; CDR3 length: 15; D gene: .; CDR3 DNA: TGTGCCAGCAGGGCCGGACAGAAACTCTCCCATGAAGCTTTCTTT; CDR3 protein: CASRAGQKLSHEAFF
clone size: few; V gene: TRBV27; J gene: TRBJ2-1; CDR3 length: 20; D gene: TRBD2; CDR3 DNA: TGTGCCAGCAGTCCCCGTTGGGAGGCGGGGACTAGCGGGAGTCGCCTTAGGCAGTTCTTC; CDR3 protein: CASSPRWEAGTSGSRLRQFF
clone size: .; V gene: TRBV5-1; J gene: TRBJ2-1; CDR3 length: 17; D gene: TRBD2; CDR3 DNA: TGCGCCAGCAGCCGTAGCGGGAGGGCCTCGACGGATAATGAGCAGTTCTTC; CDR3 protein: CASSRSGRASTDNEQFF
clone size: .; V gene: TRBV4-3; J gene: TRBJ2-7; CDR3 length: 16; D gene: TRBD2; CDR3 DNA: TGCGCCAGCAGCCAAGACGGGAGGTCAGGTACCTACGAGCAGTACTTC; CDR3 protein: CASSQDGRSGTYEQYF
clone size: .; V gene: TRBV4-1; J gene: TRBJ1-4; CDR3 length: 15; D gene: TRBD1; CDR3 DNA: TGCGCCAGCAGCCAAGTAGCATCAGGGGGTGAAAAACTGTTTTTT; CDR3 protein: CASSQVASGGEKLFF
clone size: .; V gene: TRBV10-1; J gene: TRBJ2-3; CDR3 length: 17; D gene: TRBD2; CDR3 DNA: TGCGCCAGCAGTGAGGTGGGGAGCGGGAGAAACACAGATACGCAGTATTTT; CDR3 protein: CASSEVGSGRNTDTQYF
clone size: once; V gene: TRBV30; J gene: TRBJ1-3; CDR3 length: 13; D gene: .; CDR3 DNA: TGCGGCACGTCAGGTTCCTCTGGAAACACCATATATTTT; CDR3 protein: CGTSGSSGNTIYF
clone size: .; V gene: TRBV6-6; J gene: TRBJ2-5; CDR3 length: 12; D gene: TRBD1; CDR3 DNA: TGTGCCAGTAAACAGGGGAGAGAGACCCAGTACTTC; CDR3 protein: CASKQGRETQYF
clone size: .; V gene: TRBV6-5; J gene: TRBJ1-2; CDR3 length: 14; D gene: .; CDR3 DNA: TGTGCCAGCAGTTTGGGGGCCGGGACCTATGGCTACACCTTC; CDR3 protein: CASSLGAGTYGYTF
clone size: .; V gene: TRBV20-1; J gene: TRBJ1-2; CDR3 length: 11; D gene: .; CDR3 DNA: TGCAGTGTCTCACAGGAGGAAGGCTACACCTTC; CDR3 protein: CSVSQEEGYTF
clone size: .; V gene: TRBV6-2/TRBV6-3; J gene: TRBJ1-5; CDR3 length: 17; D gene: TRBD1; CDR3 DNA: TGTGCCAGCAGCCCTTTAACAGGGGTAGTTAGCAATCAGCCCCAGCATTTT; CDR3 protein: CASSPLTGVVSNQPQHF
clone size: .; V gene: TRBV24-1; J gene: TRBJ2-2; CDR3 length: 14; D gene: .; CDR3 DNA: TGTGCCACCAGTGCAAGCGGTACTGGCGGGGAGCTGTTTTTT; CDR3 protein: CATSASGTGGELFF
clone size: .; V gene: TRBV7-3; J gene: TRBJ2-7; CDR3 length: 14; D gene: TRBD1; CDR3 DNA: TGTGCCAGCAGCTTAGAGGGGACAGGGGACGAGCAGTACTTC; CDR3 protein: CASSLEGTGDEQYF
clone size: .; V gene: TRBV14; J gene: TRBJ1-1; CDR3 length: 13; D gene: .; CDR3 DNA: TGTGCCAGCAGCTTACAGAGGAACACTGAAGCTTTCTTT; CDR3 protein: CASSLQRNTEAFF
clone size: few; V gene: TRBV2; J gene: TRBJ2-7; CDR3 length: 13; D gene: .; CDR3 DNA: TGTGCCAGCAGTGCCGACAGGACGCGAGGGCAGTACTTC; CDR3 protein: CASSADRTRGQYF
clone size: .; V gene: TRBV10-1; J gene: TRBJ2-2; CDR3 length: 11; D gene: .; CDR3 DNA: TGCGCCAGCAGTTCGGGGGGGGAGCTGTTTTTT; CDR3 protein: CASSSGGELFF